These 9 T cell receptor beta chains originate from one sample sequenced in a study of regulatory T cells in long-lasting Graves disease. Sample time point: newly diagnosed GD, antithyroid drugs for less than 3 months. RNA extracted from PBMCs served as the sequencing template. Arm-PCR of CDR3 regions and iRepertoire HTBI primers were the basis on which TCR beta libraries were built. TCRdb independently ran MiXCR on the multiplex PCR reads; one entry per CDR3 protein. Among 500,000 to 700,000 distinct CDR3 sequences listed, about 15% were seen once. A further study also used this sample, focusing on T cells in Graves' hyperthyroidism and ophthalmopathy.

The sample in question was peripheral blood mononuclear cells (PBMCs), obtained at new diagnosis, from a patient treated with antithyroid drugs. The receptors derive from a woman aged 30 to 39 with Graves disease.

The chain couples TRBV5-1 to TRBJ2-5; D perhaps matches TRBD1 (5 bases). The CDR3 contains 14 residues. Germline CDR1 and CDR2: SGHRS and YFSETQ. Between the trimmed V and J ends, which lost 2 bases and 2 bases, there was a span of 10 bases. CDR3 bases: TGCGCCAGCAGCTTCACACAGGCTCAAGAGACCCAGTACTTC. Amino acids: CASSFTQAQETQYF.

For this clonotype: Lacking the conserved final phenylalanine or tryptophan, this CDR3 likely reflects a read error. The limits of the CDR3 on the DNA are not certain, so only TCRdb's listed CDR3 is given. CDR3 protein: CASSPDAPS. J is TRBJ1-6 and V is TRBV5-5; the D segment call TRBD1 is taken from the table without a DNA check. The CDR3 adds up to 9 amino acids, both ends counted. Germline V gene lookup returns CDR1 SGHKS and CDR2 YYEKEE (reference sequence).

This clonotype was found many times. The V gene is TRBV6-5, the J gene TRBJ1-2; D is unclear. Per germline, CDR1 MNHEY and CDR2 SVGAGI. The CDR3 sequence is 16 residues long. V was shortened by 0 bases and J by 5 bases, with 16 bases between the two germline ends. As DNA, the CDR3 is TGTGCCAGCAGTTACTCCCCCCCCGGGGTGGTGTATGGCTACACCTTC. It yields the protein CASSYSPPGVVYGYTF.

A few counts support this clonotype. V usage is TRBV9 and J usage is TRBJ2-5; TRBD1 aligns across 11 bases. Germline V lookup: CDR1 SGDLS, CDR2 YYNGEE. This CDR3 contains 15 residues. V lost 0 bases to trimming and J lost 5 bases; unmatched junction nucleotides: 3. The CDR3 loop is CASSVEGQGGETQYF. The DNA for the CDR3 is TGTGCCAGCAGCGTAGAGGGACAGGGGGGCGAGACCCAGTACTTC.

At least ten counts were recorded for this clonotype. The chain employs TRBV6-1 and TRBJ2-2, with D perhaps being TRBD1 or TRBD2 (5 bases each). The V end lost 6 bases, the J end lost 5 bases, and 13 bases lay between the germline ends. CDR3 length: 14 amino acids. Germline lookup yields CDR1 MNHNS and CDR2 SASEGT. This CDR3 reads CASRRGDVTGELFF. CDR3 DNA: TGTGCCAGCAGAAGAGGGGATGTTACCGGGGAGCTGTTTTTT.

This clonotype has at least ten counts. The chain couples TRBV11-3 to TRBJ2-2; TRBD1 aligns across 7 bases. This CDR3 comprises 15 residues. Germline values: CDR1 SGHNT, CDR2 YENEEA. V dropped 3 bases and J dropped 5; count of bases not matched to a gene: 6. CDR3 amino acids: CASSFGQAETGELFF. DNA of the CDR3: TGTGCCAGCAGCTTCGGACAGGCCGAGACCGGGGAGCTGTTTTTT.

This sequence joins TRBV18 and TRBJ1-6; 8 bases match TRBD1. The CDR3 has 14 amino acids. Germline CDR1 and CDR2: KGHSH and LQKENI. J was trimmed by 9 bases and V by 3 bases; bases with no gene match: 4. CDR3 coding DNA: TGTGCCAGCTCACCGACAGGGGACAGTTCACCCCTCCACTTT. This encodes CASSPTGDSSPLHF.

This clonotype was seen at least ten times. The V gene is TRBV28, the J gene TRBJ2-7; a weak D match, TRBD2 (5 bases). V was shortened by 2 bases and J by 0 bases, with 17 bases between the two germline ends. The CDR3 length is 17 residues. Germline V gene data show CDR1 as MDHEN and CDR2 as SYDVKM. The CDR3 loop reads CASSLPRGERSSYEQYF. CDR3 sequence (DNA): TGTGCCAGCAGTTTACCCCGCGGCGAGCGGAGCTCCTACGAGCAGTACTTC.

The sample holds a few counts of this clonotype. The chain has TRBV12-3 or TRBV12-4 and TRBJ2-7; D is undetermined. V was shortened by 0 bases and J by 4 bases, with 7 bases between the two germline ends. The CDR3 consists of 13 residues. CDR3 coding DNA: TGTGCCAGCAGTTTAGCGCCACGTTACGAGCAGTACTTC. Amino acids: CASSLAPRYEQYF.